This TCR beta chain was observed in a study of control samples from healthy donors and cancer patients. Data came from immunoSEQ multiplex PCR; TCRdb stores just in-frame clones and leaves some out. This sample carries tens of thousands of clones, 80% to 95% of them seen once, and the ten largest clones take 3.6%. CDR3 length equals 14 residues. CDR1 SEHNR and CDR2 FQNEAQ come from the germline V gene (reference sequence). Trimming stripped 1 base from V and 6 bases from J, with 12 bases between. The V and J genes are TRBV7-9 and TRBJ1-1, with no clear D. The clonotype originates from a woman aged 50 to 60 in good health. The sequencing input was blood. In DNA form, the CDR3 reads TGTGCCAGCAGCTTAGGCGGGTCGGCGGCTGAAGCTTTCTTT. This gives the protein CASSLGGSAAEAFF.